This passage covers 32 T cell receptor beta chains from one sample sequenced in a study of CD8 T cells in ankylosing spondylitis. Findings of the study overall: Characteristic of ankylosing spondylitis blood, it appeared, was a TCR beta motif comprising several highly homologous variants.

These receptors lack a known antigen. Each CDR3 protein gets one entry after TCRdb re-called the 5' RACE reads with MiXCR. The data show roughly 670,000 distinct CDR3 sequences, around a fifth seen once. Sequenced sample: blood, either unsorted or a sorted T cell fraction (not recorded which). All receptors derive from a male donor with ankylosing spondylitis.

The chain has TRBV27 and TRBJ2-2; 11 bases agree with TRBD2. V shed 7 bases, J shed 1 base, and the junction held 5 bases outside the gene matches. The CDR3 is 16 amino acids. The germline V gene encodes CDR1 MNHEY and CDR2 SMNVEV (reference sequence). CDR3 residues: CASKKGTSGNTGELFF. In DNA, the CDR3 is TGTGCCAGCAAGAAGGGGACTAGCGGGAACACCGGGGAGCTGTTTTTT.

The V and J genes are TRBV5-1 and TRBJ2-5, with D perhaps TRBD2 (6 bases). The CDR3 loop spans 15 amino acids. Trimming stripped 7 bases from V and 2 bases from J, with 18 bases between. Germline loops: CDR1 SGHRS, CDR2 YFSETQ. DNA of the CDR3: TGCGCCAGCCGGGCCGGGACTTTGCTTCAAGAGACCCAGTACTTC. The encoded protein is CASRAGTLLQETQYF.

This clonotype appeared a few times. In DNA form, the CDR3 reads TGTGCCACCAGTGGAGGGGGGCTAGCAGGTGAGCAGTTCTTC. This gives the protein CATSGGGLAGEQFF. The chain uses TRBV24-1 and TRBJ2-1; D possibly uses TRBD1 or TRBD2 (6 bases each). This CDR3 comprises 14 residues. The V end was cut by 5 bases, the J end by 9 bases, with 16 bases between. Germline CDR1 reads KGHDR; CDR2 reads SFDVKD.

Many counts were recorded for this clonotype. The CDR3 reads CASSLAQGPSYEQYF. The CDR3 DNA is TGTGCCAGCAGCTTAGCCCAGGGCCCAAGTTACGAGCAGTACTTC. The chain couples TRBV7-8 to TRBJ2-7; D possibly corresponds to TRBD1 (5 bases). The CDR3 sequence is 15 residues long. The germline gives CDR1 SGHVS, CDR2 FQNEAQ. V lost 0 bases and J 4 bases, leaving 13 bases between the germline ends. Full variable domain (rest looked up from reference TRBV7-8 and TRBJ2-7): GAGVSQSPRYKVAKRGQDVALRCDPISGHVSLFWYQQALGQGPEFLTYFQNEAQLDKSGLPSDRFFAERPEGSVSTLKIQRTQQEDSAVYLCASSLAQGPSYEQYFGPGTRLTVT.

Worth noting for this clonotype: This may stem from a read error, because a much larger clone lies one nucleotide away. The chain carries TRBV5-1 and TRBJ2-1; weak D call: TRBD2 (5 bases). The CDR3 is 14 amino acids. Germline V gene data show CDR1 as SGHRS and CDR2 as YFSETQ. In DNA form, the CDR3 reads TGCGCCAGCAGCTTGGTACACCGGGGAACCGAAGGGATCTTC. Its protein product is CASSLVHRGTEGIF.

This clonotype has a handful of counts. This rearrangement joins TRBV5-1 to TRBJ2-1, with 8 bases matching TRBD2. Germline CDR1 reads SGHRS; CDR2 reads YFSETQ. The junction had 8 bases not matched to a gene; V was cut back by 4 bases and J by 2 bases. The CDR3 contains 16 residues. The CDR3 region is CASSHRAGDPYNEQFF. CDR3 nucleotides: TGCGCCAGCAGCCACCGAGCGGGAGACCCCTACAATGAGCAGTTCTTC.

The CDR3 DNA is TGCAGTGCTAGCGCAGGGGGCTCCTACAATGAGCAGTTCTTC. It specifies CSASAGGSYNEQFF. The chain has TRBV20-1 and TRBJ2-1; the match to TRBD1 covers 7 bases. This CDR3 is 14 amino acids long. CDR1 DFQATT and CDR2 SNEGSKA come from the germline V gene (reference sequence). The ends lost 3 bases at V and 0 bases at J; junction bases unmatched: 2.

This clonotype was observed at least ten times. The gene calls are TRBV7-3 and TRBJ2-1, with 9 bases that match TRBD2. Germline CDR1 and CDR2: SGHTA and FQGTGA. The CDR3 is 14 amino acids. The V segment lost 5 bases and the J segment 9 bases; nucleotides outside the gene matches: 8. CDR3 nucleotides: TGTGCCAGCAGCCTTAGCGGGAGAAGGGGTGAGCAGTTCTTC. This sequence encodes CASSLSGRRGEQFF. The full variable domain, completed using reference TRBV7-3 and TRBJ2-1, is GAGVSQTPSNKVTEKGKYVELRCDPISGHTALYWYRQSLGQGPEFLIYFQGTGAADDSGLPNDRFFAVRPEGSVSTLKIQRTERGDSAVYLCASSLSGRRGEQFFGPGTRLTVL.

The gene calls are TRBV7-2 and TRBJ2-1; D might be TRBD1 or TRBD2, each matching 5 bases. The CDR3 extends over 10 amino acids. Looked up from germline, CDR1 is SGHTA and CDR2 is FQGNSA. CDR3 protein: CDPGRNEQFF. CDR3 DNA sequence: TGTGATCCGGGGCGGAATGAGCAGTTCTTC.

The rearrangement links TRBV12-3 or TRBV12-4 to TRBJ2-6; D remains ambiguous. This CDR3 is built from 15 residues. V shed 3 bases and J shed 4 bases, with 10 bases lying between them. The CDR3 DNA reads as TGTGCCAGCAGTTTCCCCCCCCCCGGGGCCAACGTCCTGACTTTC. As protein: CASSFPPPGANVLTF.

This clonotype was found a few times. The V call is TRBV6-4, the J call TRBJ2-3; D possibly uses TRBD1 or TRBD2 (5 bases each). The germline V and J ends were trimmed by 0 bases and 6 bases, with 13 bases remaining between them. CDR3 length: 15 amino acids. Germline V lookup: CDR1 MRHNA, CDR2 SNTAGT. The CDR3 DNA sequence: TGTGCCAGCAGTGACTCGAAATCCGGGGCTGATACGCAGTATTTT. Amino acid sequence: CASSDSKSGADTQYF.

This clonotype was detected a few times. The gene calls are TRBV7-2 and TRBJ2-5; 7 bases agree with TRBD2. Per the germline V gene, CDR1 is SGHTA and CDR2 is FQGNSA. The V and J ends lost 4 bases and 3 bases, in that order; junction bases with no gene match: 8. The CDR3 runs to 15 residues. The CDR3 here is CASSSEAGPKETQYF. In DNA form, the CDR3 reads TGTGCCAGCAGCTCAGAAGCGGGACCGAAAGAGACCCAGTACTTC. The complete variable domain, with remaining parts taken from reference TRBV7-2 and TRBJ2-5, reads GAGVSQSPSNKVTEKGKDVELRCDPISGHTALYWYRQSLGQGLEFLIYFQGNSAPDKSGLPSDRFSAERTGGSVSTLTIQRTQQEDSAVYLCASSSEAGPKETQYFGPGTRLLVL.

A few counts support this clonotype. The V gene is TRBV7-6, the J gene TRBJ2-7; TRBD2 might be the D (6 bases). V was trimmed by 0 bases and J by 9 bases, leaving 18 bases between them. CDR3 size: 15 residues. CDR1 is SGHVS, CDR2 FNYEAQ, per germline. The CDR3 region is CASSLASEGKPLQYF. CDR3 DNA sequence: TGTGCCAGCAGCTTAGCGTCGGAGGGCAAACCTCTGCAGTACTTC. Filled out from reference TRBV7-6 and TRBJ2-7, the complete variable domain reads GAGVSQSPRYKVTKRGQDVALRCDPISGHVSLYWYRQALGQGPEFLTYFNYEAQQDKSGLPNDRFSAERPEGSISTLTIQRTEQRDSAMYRCASSLASEGKPLQYFGPGTRLTVT.

This clonotype was counted ten times or more. The chain employs TRBV29-1 and TRBJ2-1; D gene ambiguous. This CDR3 is 10 amino acids long. V lost 4 bases, J lost 10 bases, and 8 bases lay in between. Germline CDR1 SQVTM, CDR2 ANQGSEA. The CDR3 DNA reads TGCAGCGTTGCTGTGGAGGAGCAGTTCTTC. Protein: CSVAVEEQFF.

This clonotype has ten or more counts. The chain employs TRBV29-1 and TRBJ2-4; perhaps TRBD2 as D (5 bases). The CDR3 spans 12 residues. V lost 6 bases, J lost 1 base, and 7 bases lay in between. Germline lookup yields CDR1 SQVTM and CDR2 ANQGSEA. CDR3 in DNA: TGCAGCGTAAGGGAGGCCAAAAACATTCAGTACTTC. It yields the protein CSVREAKNIQYF.

The chain joins TRBV28 to TRBJ2-7; the D is unclear. CDR1 and CDR2 from the germline V gene are MDHEN and SYDVKM. The V gene lost 1 base and the J gene lost 1 base, with 11 bases spanning the gap. The CDR3 runs 15 residues. CDR3 residues: CASSLSGRLSYEQYF. The CDR3 nucleotides are TGTGCCAGCAGTTTATCGGGCAGGTTATCCTACGAGCAGTACTTC.

This clonotype turned up a few times. This rearrangement joins TRBV7-2 to TRBJ2-1; 12 nucleotides agree with TRBD2. Per the germline V gene, CDR1 is SGHTA and CDR2 is FQGNSA. This CDR3 region has 16 residues. Trimming cost V 3 bases and J 4 bases; bases outside gene matches: 4. The CDR3 DNA sequence: TGTGCCAGCAGCTTTACCGGGACTAGCGGGTACAATGAGCAGTTCTTC. This translates into CASSFTGTSGYNEQFF.

This clonotype showed up just a few times. The chain links TRBV20-1 to TRBJ2-1, with TRBD2 matching over 9 bases. Per germline, CDR1 DFQATT and CDR2 SNEGSKA (reference sequence). CDR3 length: 15 residues. The junction had 10 bases not matched to a gene; V was cut back by 4 bases and J by 6 bases. The CDR3: CSATDAGGVSNEQFF. CDR3 DNA sequence: TGCAGTGCTACCGATGCGGGGGGGGTATCCAATGAGCAGTTCTTC.

The DNA for the CDR3 is TGCAGTGCTACCCTCCCGAACGCAGATACGCAGTATTTT. Protein sequence: CSATLPNADTQYF. The rearrangement links TRBV20-1 to TRBJ2-3; D not certain. Trimming removed 4 bases from V and 4 bases from J, with 12 bases in between. CDR3 size: 13 residues. From germline, CDR1 is DFQATT and CDR2 SNEGSKA (reference sequence).

The rearrangement uses TRBV10-3 and TRBJ2-2; 9 positions agree with TRBD1. Trimming at V came to 6 bases and at J to 3 bases, leaving 5 bases not matched to a gene. CDR1 is ENHRY, CDR2 SYGVKD, per germline. The CDR3 has 15 residues. The CDR3 sequence: CAIRSGQGYTGELFF. The CDR3 DNA reads as TGTGCCATCAGGTCGGGACAGGGCTACACCGGGGAGCTGTTTTTT.

The chain uses TRBV30 and TRBJ2-3; D call uncertain. V lost 4 bases to trimming and J lost 0 bases, with 8 bases between them. The germline V gene has CDR1 GTSNPN and CDR2 SVGIG (reference sequence). The CDR3 length is 13 residues. In DNA, the CDR3 is TGTGCCTGGATTCGACATAGCACAGATACGCAGTATTTT. It specifies CAWIRHSTDTQYF.

A few counts support this clonotype. This CDR3 is CSVGSGAPGELFF. CDR3 coding DNA: TGCAGCGTTGGGTCAGGGGCGCCCGGGGAGCTGTTTTTT. The V call is TRBV29-1, the J call TRBJ2-2, with D possibly matching TRBD1 (6 bases). V lost 4 bases and J lost 6, with 12 bases in between. The germline V gene encodes CDR1 SQVTM and CDR2 ANQGSEA. The CDR3 extends over 13 amino acids.

In this sample, this clonotype turned up a few times. This chain uses TRBV5-5 with TRBJ2-3, with 9 nucleotides matching TRBD2. Germline V gene data show CDR1 as SGHKS and CDR2 as YYEKEE (reference sequence). J gave up 7 bases and V 1 base, and 7 bases lay outside the gene matches. This CDR3 is 15 amino acids long. CDR3 loop: CASSLTSSGANTQYF. Here the CDR3 DNA reads TGTGCCAGCAGCTTGACGTCTAGCGGGGCCAATACGCAGTATTTT.

This clonotype was detected a few times. This CDR3 is CASSLGRDETQYF. Here the CDR3 DNA reads TGCGCCAGCAGCTTGGGTAGGGATGAGACCCAGTACTTC. The chain recombines TRBV5-1 with TRBJ2-5; D call uncertain. Germline V gene sequence: CDR1 SGHRS, CDR2 YFSETQ. The CDR3 has 13 residues. V was pared by 0 bases and J by 5 bases, with 8 bases between. Variable domain in full (rest from reference TRBV5-1 and TRBJ2-5): KAGVTQTPRYLIKTRGQQVTLSCSPISGHRSVSWYQQTPGQGLQFLFEYFSETQRNKGNFPGRFSGRQFSNSRSEMNVSTLELGDSALYLCASSLGRDETQYFGPGTRLLVL.

V and J are TRBV7-9 and TRBJ2-5; 8 nucleotides line up with TRBD1. The ends lost 5 bases at V and 3 bases at J; junction bases unmatched: 5. The CDR3 runs to 14 residues. Per the germline V gene, CDR1 is SEHNR and CDR2 is FQNEAQ (reference sequence). CDR3 loop: CASSPEDREETQYF. CDR3 DNA sequence: TGTGCCAGCAGCCCCGAGGACAGGGAAGAGACCCAGTACTTC.

The table lists this clonotype with a few counts. The gene calls are TRBV13 and TRBJ1-2; 9 nucleotides align to TRBD1. CDR3 length: 18 amino acids. The germline gives CDR1 PRHDT, CDR2 FYEKMQ (reference sequence). V trimming: 5 bases; J trimming: 7 bases; junction bases outside the gene matches: 20. The CDR3 sequence is CASSPRYVEGQGVGGYTF. CDR3 coding DNA: TGTGCCAGCAGCCCACGATACGTAGAGGGACAGGGTGTTGGTGGCTACACCTTC.

The V call is TRBV12-3 or TRBV12-4, the J call TRBJ1-2; D not certain. Trimming left V 3 bases short and J 4 bases short, with 18 bases between. The CDR3 is 16 amino acids. In DNA form, the CDR3 reads TGTGCCAGCAGTTTGTCGGGGATGGGCTTTGGCTATGGCTACACCTTC. This encodes CASSLSGMGFGYGYTF.

This clonotype has just a few counts. This CDR3 is CASRYRGQGTYEQYF. The CDR3 coding sequence is TGTGCCAGCAGATACAGAGGACAGGGCACCTACGAGCAGTACTTC. The V and J genes are TRBV7-2 and TRBJ2-7, with 8 positions matching TRBD1. Germline V gene data show CDR1 as SGHTA and CDR2 as FQGNSA. V shed 6 bases and J 2 bases; nucleotides not matched to a gene: 9. The CDR3 spans 15 residues. Together with reference TRBV7-2 and TRBJ2-7, the CDR3 gives the full variable domain: GAGVSQSPSNKVTEKGKDVELRCDPISGHTALYWYRQSLGQGLEFLIYFQGNSAPDKSGLPSDRFSAERTGGSVSTLTIQRTQQEDSAVYLCASRYRGQGTYEQYFGPGTRLTVT.

This clonotype was detected a few times. This chain connects TRBV4-2 to TRBJ2-2, with D possibly being TRBD2 (5 bases). The CDR3 is 15 amino acids. Germline V CDR1 and CDR2: LGHNA, YNFKEQ. V gave up 4 bases and J gave up 1 base, with 10 bases separating them. The CDR3 here is CASSRTEGNTGELFF. CDR3 coding DNA: TGTGCCAGCAGCCGGACCGAGGGGAACACCGGGGAGCTGTTTTTT.

The chain links TRBV7-8 to TRBJ2-7; 8 nucleotides agree with TRBD1. CDR1 is SGHVS, CDR2 FQNEAQ, per germline. This CDR3 region has 15 residues. Trimming removed 1 base from V and 2 bases from J; junction bases left unmatched: 4. The CDR3 sequence is CASSLGRQGTYEQYF. The CDR3 DNA reads TGTGCCAGCAGCTTAGGAAGACAGGGGACCTACGAGCAGTACTTC.

This clonotype was seen a few times. The CDR3 DNA reads TGTGCCAGCAGCTTAGAGCGAACGGGCGTCGATGAGCAGTTCTTC. Translation gives CASSLERTGVDEQFF. The V and J genes are TRBV7-6 and TRBJ2-1; no definite D call. The CDR3 extends over 15 amino acids. CDR1 is SGHVS, CDR2 FNYEAQ, per germline. Trimming shortened V by 1 base and J by 8 bases, and 15 bases separated the two germline ends.

The chain uses TRBV12-3 or TRBV12-4 and TRBJ2-7, with TRBD1 matching over 9 bases. V was pared by 6 bases and J by 7 bases, with 13 bases of the junction left unmatched. CDR3 length equals 15 residues. The CDR3 loop reads CASSLPGQGSSEQYF. The CDR3 coding sequence is TGTGCCAGCAGCCTCCCAGGACAGGGGTCGAGTGAGCAGTACTTC.